This TCR beta chain derives from a study of blood T cell repertoires in COVID-19. Germline-derived CDR1 and CDR2 are MRHNA and SNTAGT. The CDR3 has 15 amino acids. V was cut by 5 bases and J by 6 bases, with 19 bases left in between. The repertoire was sequenced with immunoSEQ multiplex PCR; TCRdb's copy has only in-frame clones and lacks some. Seen here are roughly 300,000 clones, roughly 91% observed once, and the top ten hold 1.8%. This clone appeared a few times. The J gene is TRBJ1-2, the V gene TRBV6-4; perhaps TRBD1 as D (6 bases). Sample: peripheral blood. This TCR was recovered from a woman aged 25 to 39 with COVID-19, enrolled during active disease. CDR3 bases: TGTGCCAGCAGTCCGGCGGGGGGCGACAGCGATGGCTACACCTTC. This sequence encodes CASSPAGGDSDGYTF.